Below, 29 T cell receptor beta chains from the same sample are listed, as sequenced in a study of blood T cell repertoires in COVID-19. Measured with immunoSEQ multiplex PCR; TCRdb has only the in-frame clones, and not every one. The data hold 300,000 to 400,000 clones, with 70% to 90% observed a single time. Sequencing used PBMCs or T cells enriched from blood (not recorded which). The receptor source for this set is a woman aged 25 to 39 with acute COVID-19.

This chain uses TRBV30 with TRBJ1-6; D ambiguous. There are 13 residues in the CDR3. Germline-derived CDR1 and CDR2 are GTSNPN and SVGIG (reference sequence). V was clipped by 5 bases and J by 7 bases, with 12 bases between them. The chain's CDR3 is CAWGEGGNSPLHF. The CDR3 bases are TGTGCCTGGGGGGAAGGAGGCAATTCACCCCTCCACTTT. The whole variable domain, remainder taken from reference TRBV30 and TRBJ1-6, is SQTIHQWPATLVQPVGSPLSLECTVEGTSNPNLYWYRQAAGRGLQLLFYSVGIGQISSEVPQNLSASRPQDRQFILSSKKLLLSDSGFYLCAWGEGGNSPLHFGNGTRLTVT.

This clone was detected only a few times. The genes are TRBV4-1 and TRBJ1-3; perhaps TRBD1 as D (6 bases). The germline V gene encodes CDR1 MGHRA and CDR2 YSYEKL. Trimming shortened V by 4 bases and J by 3 bases, and 19 bases separated the two germline ends. The CDR3 is 17 amino acids. CDR3 amino acids: CASSLDEGVSYGNTIYF. The CDR3 region has the DNA TGCGCCAGCAGCCTTGACGAGGGGGTCTCGTATGGAAACACCATATATTTT.

J is TRBJ1-6 and V is TRBV5-1; no reliable D call. The ends were cut back, 2 bases at V and 7 bases at J, with 10 bases in the middle. This CDR3 comprises 14 residues. CDR1 and CDR2 from the germline V gene are SGHRS and YFSETQ. CDR3 nucleotide sequence: TGCGCCAGCAGCTTCGAGGGAGGGAATTCACCCCTCCACTTT. Its translation is CASSFEGGNSPLHF.

The chain combines TRBV9 with TRBJ1-2, with 7 bases aligning to TRBD1. The CDR3 totals 15 residues. Germline CDR1 is SGDLS and CDR2 is YYNGEE. V was pared by 3 bases and J by 3 bases, with 8 bases of the junction left unmatched. The CDR3 DNA sequence: TGTGCCAGCAGCGCCCGGGACAGAGGTTACTATGGCTACACCTTC. Translation: CASSARDRGYYGYTF. Variable domain in full (rest from reference TRBV9 and TRBJ1-2): DSGVTQTPKHLITATGQRVTLRCSPRSGDLSVYWYQQSLDQGLQFLIQYYNGEERAKGNILERFSAQQFPDLHSELNLSSLELGDSALYFCASSARDRGYYGYTFGSGTRLTVV.

This chain links TRBV9 with TRBJ2-7, with 10 bases matching TRBD1. CDR3 size: 17 residues. The V segment lost 0 bases and the J segment 0 bases; nucleotides outside the gene matches: 6. The germline V gene has CDR1 SGDLS and CDR2 YYNGEE. CDR3 residues: CASSVAPGTGVSYEQYF. Written as DNA, the CDR3 is TGTGCCAGCAGCGTAGCCCCCGGGACAGGGGTCTCCTACGAGCAGTACTTC. The whole variable domain, filled in from reference TRBV9 and TRBJ2-7, reads DSGVTQTPKHLITATGQRVTLRCSPRSGDLSVYWYQQSLDQGLQFLIQYYNGEERAKGNILERFSAQQFPDLHSELNLSSLELGDSALYFCASSVAPGTGVSYEQYFGPGTRLTVT.

This sequence joins TRBV5-1 and TRBJ2-3; 7 positions match TRBD1. The CDR3 contains 16 residues. The germline V gene encodes CDR1 SGHRS and CDR2 YFSETQ. V lost 3 bases to trimming and J lost 6 bases; unmatched junction nucleotides: 13. The CDR3 bases are TGCGCCAGCAGCTCGATCCGGCAGACAGGGCAGGATACGCAGTATTTT. Translated: CASSSIRQTGQDTQYF.

V is TRBV9 and J is TRBJ2-3; tentative D call: TRBD2 (6 bases). V lost 0 bases and J 6 bases, leaving 14 bases between the germline ends. The CDR3 has 15 residues. CDR1 is SGDLS and CDR2 is YYNGEE in the germline V gene. CDR3 loop: CASSVGTGVRDTQYF. Here the CDR3 DNA reads TGTGCCAGCAGCGTAGGAACGGGGGTGAGGGATACGCAGTATTTT.

V and J are TRBV6-2 or TRBV6-3 and TRBJ2-6, with D unclear. V lost 0 bases to trimming and J lost 8 bases, with 8 bases between them. The CDR3 runs 14 residues. Germline loops: CDR1 MNHEY, CDR2 SVGEGT. CDR3 nucleotides: TGTGCCAGCAGTTACTCCGGTCATTCCAACGTCCTGACTTTC. Translated, it gives CASSYSGHSNVLTF.

The chain couples TRBV30 to TRBJ2-1, with D uncertain. Germline lookup yields CDR1 GTSNPN and CDR2 SVGIG (reference sequence). Trimming removed 2 bases at V and 8 bases at J, with 13 bases between. CDR3 length equals 13 residues. The CDR3 region has the DNA TGTGCCTGGAGTTCAACACGGGTGGATGAGCAGTTCTTC. This sequence encodes CAWSSTRVDEQFF.

This clone came up once. The chain links TRBV27 to TRBJ1-4; possibly TRBD1 for D (6 bases). V was pared by 6 bases and J by 12 bases, with 20 bases between. Germline CDR1 is MNHEY and CDR2 is SMNVEV (reference sequence). This CDR3 contains 14 residues. CDR3 DNA sequence: TGTGCCAGCAGATACCAACAGGACAGCGGGGAACTGTTTTTT. Its translation is CASRYQQDSGELFF.

The rearrangement links TRBV4-2 to TRBJ1-5; 10 bases match TRBD1. The CDR3 loop spans 18 amino acids. Germline V gene sequence: CDR1 LGHNA, CDR2 YNFKEQ. The trim removed 1 base at V and 6 bases at J, leaving 12 bases unmatched. The CDR3 is CASSQVSGTGDFAQPQHF. CDR3 coding DNA: TGTGCCAGCAGCCAAGTGTCCGGGACAGGGGACTTTGCTCAGCCCCAGCATTTT.

In this sample, this clone turned up a few times. Other nucleotide sequences in the sample specify the same CDR3. This chain links TRBV2 with TRBJ1-6; 8 nucleotides match TRBD1. Per germline, CDR1 SNHLY and CDR2 FYNNEI. The trim removed 1 base at V and 7 bases at J, leaving 6 bases unmatched. The CDR3 is made up of 16 amino acids. This chain's CDR3 is CASSEERQGRNSPLHF. The CDR3 coding sequence is TGTGCCAGCAGTGAAGAAAGACAGGGGCGGAATTCACCCCTCCACTTT.

The V and J genes are TRBV5-1 and TRBJ1-1, with 9 bases matching TRBD1. The CDR3 runs 14 residues. J was trimmed by 6 bases and V by 4 bases; bases with no gene match: 7. The V gene's germline CDR1 is SGHRS and CDR2 YFSETQ. For the CDR3, the DNA is TGCGCCAGCAGCCCCACAGGGGGCCTACCTGAAGCTTTCTTT. Translation gives CASSPTGGLPEAFF.

This clone was counted once. The genes are TRBV14 and TRBJ2-7; a possible D gene is TRBD2 (5 bases). This CDR3 spans 14 amino acids. Germline CDR1 SGHDN, CDR2 FVKESK. Trimming took 4 bases from V and 2 from J, leaving 12 bases between them. CDR3 in DNA: TGTGCCAGCAGCCGAAGTGAGGGCGCCTACGAGCAGTACTTC. Translated, it gives CASSRSEGAYEQYF.

The chain combines TRBV29-1 with TRBJ2-1; 9 nucleotides agree with TRBD1. The length of the CDR3 is 16 residues. V gave up 7 bases and J gave up 8 bases; unmatched junction bases: 18. Germline V gene lookup returns CDR1 SQVTM and CDR2 ANQGSEA. The CDR3 DNA reads TGCAGCGCTACCGTCGGTGGGACAGGGCCTTCCCATGAGCAGTTCTTC. This codes for CSATVGGTGPSHEQFF.

The gene calls are TRBV19 and TRBJ1-2; a weak D match, TRBD1 (5 bases). Germline V lookup: CDR1 LNHDA, CDR2 SQIVND (reference sequence). V lost 5 bases, J lost 3 bases, and 16 bases lay in between. CDR3 length equals 15 residues. CDR3 loop: CASSQGRSGDYGYTF. In nucleotides, the CDR3 is TGTGCCAGTAGTCAGGGAAGATCGGGAGACTATGGCTACACCTTC.

The CDR3 DNA reads TGCGCCAGCAGCCCCTGGACAGAAACGAACACCGGGGAGCTGTTTTTT. Translated, it gives CASSPWTETNTGELFF. This chain joins TRBV5-1 and TRBJ2-2; tentative D call: TRBD1 (6 bases). CDR3 length: 16 amino acids. From germline, CDR1 is SGHRS and CDR2 YFSETQ. V was shortened by 4 bases and J by 0 bases, with 13 bases between the two germline ends.

The chain employs TRBV12-3 or TRBV12-4 and TRBJ1-3; 8 nucleotides line up with TRBD1. The CDR3 consists of 13 residues. After removal of 5 bases from V and 3 bases from J, the junction contained 0 bases not matched to a gene. The CDR3 bases are TGTGCCAGCAGTGACAGGGGTGGAAACACCATATATTTT. Translating it yields CASSDRGGNTIYF.

The rearrangement joins TRBV7-2 to TRBJ1-2; TRBD1 matches at 7 bases. Germline CDR1 is SGHTA and CDR2 is FQGNSA. Trimming removed 4 bases from V and 4 bases from J; junction bases left unmatched: 12. The CDR3 is 16 residues long. CDR3 amino acids: CASSYPRQGGSYGYTF. The CDR3 region has the DNA TGTGCCAGCAGCTATCCTAGACAGGGTGGAAGCTATGGCTACACCTTC.

This clone turned up a few times. J is TRBJ1-4 and V is TRBV5-1, with D possibly matching TRBD1 (6 bases). The V gene's germline CDR1 is SGHRS and CDR2 YFSETQ. This CDR3 has 17 residues. V lost 4 bases to trimming and J lost 6 bases, with 22 bases between them. The CDR3 DNA is TGCGCCAGCAGCCTAGGGGGAAAGGGTCCAGCCCATGAAAAACTGTTTTTT. Translating it yields CASSLGGKGPAHEKLFF.

V and J are TRBV5-4 and TRBJ1-5; 7 bases map to TRBD1. Trimming cost V 3 bases and J 4 bases; bases outside gene matches: 16. The CDR3 consists of 18 residues. CDR1 is SGHNT, CDR2 YYREEE, per germline (reference sequence). The CDR3 DNA follows: TGTGCCAGCAGCTCTCCCGGGACAGCGAGTTTTGCAAATCAGCCCCAGCATTTT. This translates into CASSSPGTASFANQPQHF. Full variable domain (outside the CDR3, taken from reference TRBV5-4 and TRBJ1-5): ETGVTQSPTHLIKTRGQQVTLRCSSQSGHNTVSWYQQALGQGPQFIFQYYREEENGRGNFPPRFSGLQFPNYSSELNVNALELDDSALYLCASSSPGTASFANQPQHFGDGTRLSIL.

The rearrangement links TRBV10-2 to TRBJ2-7; D unclear. The V end lost 6 bases, the J end lost 0 bases, and 9 bases lay between the germline ends. This CDR3 spans 13 amino acids. Germline V lookup: CDR1 WSHSY, CDR2 SAAADI. The CDR3 is CASRVSGSYEQYF. Here the CDR3 DNA reads TGCGCCAGCAGGGTCAGTGGCTCCTACGAGCAGTACTTC.

The chain couples TRBV6-2 or TRBV6-3 to TRBJ2-3; possibly TRBD1 for D (6 bases). V was shortened by 4 bases and J by 2 bases, with 16 bases between the two germline ends. The CDR3 spans 16 residues. Germline lookup yields CDR1 MNHEY and CDR2 SVGEGT. CDR3 sequence reads: CASSFNYGQNTDTQYF. Here the CDR3 DNA reads TGTGCCAGCAGTTTCAACTACGGACAGAACACAGATACGCAGTATTTT.

The chain joins TRBV6-5 to TRBJ2-5, with TRBD1 matching over 12 bases. The V and J ends lost 8 bases and 5 bases, in that order; junction bases with no gene match: 9. Germline V gene data show CDR1 as MNHEY and CDR2 as SVGAGI. The CDR3 contains 15 residues. CDR3 in amino acids: CASGSRDRGRETQYF. CDR3 in DNA: TGTGCCAGCGGATCCCGGGACAGGGGGCGTGAGACCCAGTACTTC.

CDR3 sequence: CASSDRDFGQPQHF. For the CDR3, the DNA is TGTGCCAGTAGTGATCGGGACTTCGGTCAGCCCCAGCATTTT. V gene TRBV19 combines with J gene TRBJ1-5; tentative D call: TRBD1 (5 bases). This CDR3 region has 14 residues. The V gene's germline CDR1 is LNHDA and CDR2 SQIVND (reference sequence). Trimming removed 5 bases from V and 6 bases from J, with 14 bases in between.

The J gene is TRBJ1-2, the V gene TRBV6-5, with TRBD1 identical over 9 bases. V was clipped by 6 bases and J by 4 bases; unmatched bases: 9. This CDR3 has 15 amino acids. The germline V gene encodes CDR1 MNHEY and CDR2 SVGAGI. The CDR3 is CASRPPGTGLYGYTF. The CDR3 coding sequence is TGTGCCAGCAGACCACCGGGGACAGGGCTCTATGGCTACACCTTC.

The chain carries TRBV6-5 and TRBJ1-6; the D gene is possibly TRBD1 (6 bases). The germline gives CDR1 MNHEY, CDR2 SVGAGI. With 0 bases removed from V and 7 bases from J, the gap between germline ends came to 13 bases. CDR3 length: 16 residues. The CDR3 loop reads CASSYSTAGDNSPLHF. Written as DNA, the CDR3 is TGTGCCAGCAGTTACTCGACGGCAGGGGACAATTCACCCCTCCACTTT.

The V call is TRBV6-1, the J call TRBJ1-6; D possibly corresponds to TRBD1 (6 bases). The CDR3 is 14 amino acids. Per germline, CDR1 MNHNS and CDR2 SASEGT. The V and J ends lost 1 base and 7 bases respectively, with 8 bases between them. The CDR3: CASSEGTVNSPLHF. In DNA, the CDR3 is TGTGCCAGCAGTGAAGGGACAGTCAATTCACCCCTCCACTTT.

V and J are TRBV24-1 and TRBJ2-7, with D perhaps matching TRBD1 (7 bases). Trimming removed 6 bases at V and 4 bases at J, with 12 bases between. Germline V CDR1 and CDR2: KGHDR, SFDVKD. The CDR3 contains 13 residues. This chain's CDR3 is CATSKAGGYEQYF. The CDR3 DNA reads TGTGCCACCAGTAAGGCAGGGGGGTACGAGCAGTACTTC.